These T cell receptor beta chains were read from a single sample in a study of blood T cell repertoires in COVID-19. The method was immunoSEQ multiplex PCR; TCRdb's version includes in-frame clones alone and lacks a portion of them. The sample lists 300,000 to 350,000 clones; nearly 90% were seen once. Material: PBMCs or T cells enriched from blood (not recorded which). These receptors all stem from a woman aged 18-29 years with acute COVID-19. CDR3s include the opening cysteine and the closing phenylalanine or tryptophan. The order of the fields is V gene, CDR3 protein.

TRBV5-1,CASSLARREGPYEQYF
TRBV2,CATKGDSNQPQHF
TRBV12-5,CASGLGRLTGDEKLFF
TRBV19,CASSSEAYPGQGTDTQYF
TRBV5-1,CASSFPPSGTRGEQFF
TRBV5-6,CASSFLERSGGEQYF
TRBV5-4,CASSLGGGGTEAFF
TRBV15,CATSRGQSPTDTQYF
TRBV5-1,CAIGTGNTGELFF
TRBV28,CASSQPQGGGAHTF
TRBV15,CATSRGWTGGAGTEAFF
TRBV5-1,CASSLIVQGDGDTF
TRBV5-1,CASSSFPTGAIMNTEAFF